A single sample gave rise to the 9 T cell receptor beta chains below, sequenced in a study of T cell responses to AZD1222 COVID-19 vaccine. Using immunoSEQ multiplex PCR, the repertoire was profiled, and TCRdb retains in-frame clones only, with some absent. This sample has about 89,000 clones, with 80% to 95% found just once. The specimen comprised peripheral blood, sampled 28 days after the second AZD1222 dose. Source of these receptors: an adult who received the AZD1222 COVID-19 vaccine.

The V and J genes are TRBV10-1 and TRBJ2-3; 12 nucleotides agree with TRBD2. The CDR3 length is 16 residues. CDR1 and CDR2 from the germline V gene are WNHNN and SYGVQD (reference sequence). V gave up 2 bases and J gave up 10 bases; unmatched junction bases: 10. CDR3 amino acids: CASSEGLAGPQGAQYF. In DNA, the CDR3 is TGCGCCAGCAGTGAGGGACTAGCGGGACCCCAGGGAGCGCAGTATTTT.

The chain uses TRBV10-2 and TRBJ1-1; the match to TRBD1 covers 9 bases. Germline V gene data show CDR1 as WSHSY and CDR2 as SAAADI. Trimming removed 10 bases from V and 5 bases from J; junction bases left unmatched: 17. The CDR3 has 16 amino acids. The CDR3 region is CATATGGDSSWTEAFF. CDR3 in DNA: TGCGCCACTGCAACAGGGGGCGATAGTAGTTGGACTGAAGCTTTCTTT.

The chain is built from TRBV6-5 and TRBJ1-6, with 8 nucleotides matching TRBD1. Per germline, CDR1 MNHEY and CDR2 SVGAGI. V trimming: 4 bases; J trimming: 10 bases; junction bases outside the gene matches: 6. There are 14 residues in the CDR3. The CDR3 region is CASSSGGAVSPLHF. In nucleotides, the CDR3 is TGTGCCAGCAGTTCAGGGGGCGCGGTGTCACCCCTCCACTTT.

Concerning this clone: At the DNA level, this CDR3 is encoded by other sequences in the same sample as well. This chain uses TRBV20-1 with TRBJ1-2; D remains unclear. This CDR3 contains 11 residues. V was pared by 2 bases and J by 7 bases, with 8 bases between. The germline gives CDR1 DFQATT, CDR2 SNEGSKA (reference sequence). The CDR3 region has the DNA TGCAGTGCTAGAACCGGAGCTGGCTACACCTTC. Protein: CSARTGAGYTF.

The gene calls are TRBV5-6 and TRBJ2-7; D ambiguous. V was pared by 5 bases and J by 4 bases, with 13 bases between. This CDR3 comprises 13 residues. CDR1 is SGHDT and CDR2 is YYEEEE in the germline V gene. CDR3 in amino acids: CASSSDAKYEQYF. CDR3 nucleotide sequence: TGTGCCAGCAGTTCGGACGCGAAGTACGAGCAGTACTTC.

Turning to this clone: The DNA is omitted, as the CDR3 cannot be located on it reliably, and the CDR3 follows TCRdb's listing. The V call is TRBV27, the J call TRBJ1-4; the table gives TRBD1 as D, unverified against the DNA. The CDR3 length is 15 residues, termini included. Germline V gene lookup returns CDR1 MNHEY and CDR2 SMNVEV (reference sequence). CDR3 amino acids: CASSSSRGLREKLFF.

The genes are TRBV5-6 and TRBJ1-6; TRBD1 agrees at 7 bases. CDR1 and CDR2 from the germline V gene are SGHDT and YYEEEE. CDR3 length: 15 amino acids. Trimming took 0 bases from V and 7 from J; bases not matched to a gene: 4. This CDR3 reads CASSLGRGINSPLHF. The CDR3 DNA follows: TGTGCCAGCAGCTTGGGCAGGGGGATCAATTCACCCCTCCACTTT.

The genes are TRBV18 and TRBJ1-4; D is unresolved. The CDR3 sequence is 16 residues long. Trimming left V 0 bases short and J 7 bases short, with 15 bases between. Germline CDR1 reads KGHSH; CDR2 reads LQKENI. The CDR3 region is CASSPPFSTRSEKLFF. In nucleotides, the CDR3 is TGTGCCAGCTCACCACCATTCAGCACAAGGAGTGAAAAACTGTTTTTT.

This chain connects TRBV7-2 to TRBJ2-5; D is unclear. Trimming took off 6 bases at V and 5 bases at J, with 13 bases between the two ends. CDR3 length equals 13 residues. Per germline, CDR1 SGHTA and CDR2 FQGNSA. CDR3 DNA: TGTGCCAGCAGAGAATGGAGAAGGGAGACCCAGTACTTC. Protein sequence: CASREWRRETQYF.